The clone carrying this TCR beta chain was seen only once. The data were obtained in a study of control samples from healthy donors and cancer patients. Germline CDR1 SGHTA, CDR2 FQGNSA. CDR3 length: 13 residues. Between the trimmed V and J ends, which lost 1 base and 5 bases, there was a span of 8 bases. TCRdb's table, derived via immunoSEQ multiplex PCR, lists solely in-frame clones and lacks some. The sample has over 150,000 clones, approximately 93% seen once. The sequence was collected from a man between 40 and 49 years old in good health. The material sequenced was blood. The V and J genes are TRBV7-2 and TRBJ1-2; unclear D gene. CDR3 sequence (DNA): TGTGCCAGCAGCTTAGGGTCTTCATATGGCTACACCTTC. It specifies CASSLGSSYGYTF.